This T cell receptor (beta chain) emerged from a study of OX40 agonist ivuxolimab in advanced cancers. About the research overall: Partial responses were recorded for three patients, including one with hepatocellular carcinoma and two with cutaneous melanoma.

The length of the CDR3 is 14 residues. With V trimmed by 5 bases and J by 1 base, 3 bases remained unmatched. CDR1 SGHAT and CDR2 FQNNGV come from the germline V gene. It was autoimmune disease history or systemic immunosuppression that excluded patients. Data came from immunoSEQ multiplex PCR; TCRdb stores just in-frame clones and leaves some out. The sample lists more than 70,000 clones, around 85% seen once, with 5% in the top ten. Study-level results: Average numbers of expanded clones were greater in CD8+ T cells than in CD4+. Among the lowest peripheral clonal expansion occurred in 0.1-3.0 mg/kg partial responders.

On this clone: No antigen is known for it.

The gene calls are TRBV11-2 and TRBJ1-1; 8 nucleotides match TRBD1. This sequence was found in an adult with an advanced solid tumor such as melanoma, head and neck, liver or kidney cancer. The sequencing here drew on CD4+ or CD8+ T cells sorted from blood, taken in a trial of the OX40 agonist ivuxolimab. This chain's CDR3 is CASSLTGANTEAFF. CDR3 bases: TGTGCCAGCAGCCTGACAGGGGCGAACACTGAAGCTTTCTTT.